The 3 T cell receptor beta chains below all came from one sample that was sequenced in a study of shared clonotypes between healthy human individuals. Only in-frame clones appear in the TCRdb table, and some are missing; sequencing was by immunoSEQ multiplex PCR. In the table there are over 850,000 clones, about four fifths of which are singletons. Input material: memory CD4+ T cells from PBMCs. Subset: CD45RA-negative fraction. These receptors all come from a man aged 18 to 29 in good health. Some clones in this sample may be carry-over from other donors' samples.

In its sample, this clone was seen a few times. The genes are TRBV4-3 and TRBJ2-1; D may be TRBD2 (5 bases). Per the germline V gene, CDR1 is LGHNA and CDR2 is YSLEER. V lost 0 bases and J lost 2, with 14 bases in between. CDR3 length: 17 residues. The CDR3 loop is CASSQDIVLEAYNEQFF. CDR3 nucleotides: TGCGCCAGCAGCCAAGATATAGTACTAGAAGCCTACAATGAGCAGTTCTTC.

This CDR3 reads CASRTVGSYNEQFF. CDR3 coding DNA: TGTGCCAGCAGAACTGTGGGCTCCTACAATGAGCAGTTCTTC. V is TRBV28 and J is TRBJ2-1; D not certain. V lost 6 bases and J 0 bases, leaving 9 bases between the germline ends. The CDR3 consists of 14 residues. Per germline, CDR1 MDHEN and CDR2 SYDVKM.

This rearrangement joins TRBV5-8 to TRBJ1-2, with D maybe TRBD1 (5 bases). V gave up 1 base and J gave up 4 bases, with 11 bases separating them. This CDR3 is 14 amino acids long. Germline CDR1 reads SGHTS; CDR2 reads YDEGEE. The CDR3 loop reads CASSLKRGSYGYTF. Written as DNA, the CDR3 is TGTGCCAGCAGCTTGAAAAGGGGCTCCTATGGCTACACCTTC.